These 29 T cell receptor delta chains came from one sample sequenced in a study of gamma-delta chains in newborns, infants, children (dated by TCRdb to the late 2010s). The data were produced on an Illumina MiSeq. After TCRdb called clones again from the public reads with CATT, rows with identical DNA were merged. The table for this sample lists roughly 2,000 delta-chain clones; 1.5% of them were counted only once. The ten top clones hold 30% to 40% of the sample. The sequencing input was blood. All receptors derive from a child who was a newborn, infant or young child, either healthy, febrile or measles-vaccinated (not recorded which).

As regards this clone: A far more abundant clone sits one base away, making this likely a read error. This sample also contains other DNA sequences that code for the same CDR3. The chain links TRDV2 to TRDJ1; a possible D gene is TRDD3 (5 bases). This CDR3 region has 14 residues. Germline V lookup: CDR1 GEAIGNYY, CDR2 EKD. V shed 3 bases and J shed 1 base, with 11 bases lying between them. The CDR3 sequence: CACDPLGVTDKLIF. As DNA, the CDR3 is TGTGCCTGTGACCCACTTGGGGTCACCGATAAACTCATCTTT.

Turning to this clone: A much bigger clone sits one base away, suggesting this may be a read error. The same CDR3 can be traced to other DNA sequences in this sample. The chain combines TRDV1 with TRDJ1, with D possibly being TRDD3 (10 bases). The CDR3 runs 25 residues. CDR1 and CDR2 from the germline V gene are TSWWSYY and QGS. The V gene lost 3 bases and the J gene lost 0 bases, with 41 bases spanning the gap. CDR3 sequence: CALGDPGSLPTSSLGDLRYTDKLIF. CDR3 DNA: TGTGCTCTTGGGGACCCCGGATCCCTTCCTACCTCTTCACTGGGGGATTTAAGGTACACCGATAAACTCATCTTT.

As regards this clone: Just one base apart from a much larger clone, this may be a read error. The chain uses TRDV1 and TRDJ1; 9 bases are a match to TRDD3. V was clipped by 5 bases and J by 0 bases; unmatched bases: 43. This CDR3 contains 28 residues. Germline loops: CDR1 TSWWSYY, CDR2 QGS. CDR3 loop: CALGNCKRPLAYSLEVGIRSSYTDKLIF. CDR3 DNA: TGTGCTCTTGGGAACTGCAAGCGACCACTGGCCTACTCCCTGGAAGTGGGGATACGCTCCTCGTACACCGATAAACTCATCTTT.

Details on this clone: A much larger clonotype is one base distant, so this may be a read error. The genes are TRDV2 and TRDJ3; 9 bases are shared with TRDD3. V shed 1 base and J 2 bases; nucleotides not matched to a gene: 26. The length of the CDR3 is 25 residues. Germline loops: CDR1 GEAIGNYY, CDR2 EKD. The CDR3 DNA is TGTGCCTGTGACACGGCTATCCGAACTGGGGGACACAATTCGGTTAGGGCCTGGGACACCCGACAGATGTTTTTC. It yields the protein CACDTAIRTGGHNSVRAWDTRQMFF.

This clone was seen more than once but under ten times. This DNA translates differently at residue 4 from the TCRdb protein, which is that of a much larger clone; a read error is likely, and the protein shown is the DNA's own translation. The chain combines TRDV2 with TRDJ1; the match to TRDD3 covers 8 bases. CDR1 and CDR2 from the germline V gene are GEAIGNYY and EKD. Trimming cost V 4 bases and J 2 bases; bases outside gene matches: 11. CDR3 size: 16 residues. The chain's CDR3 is CACETVGGFQTDKLIF. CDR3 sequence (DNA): TGTGCCTGTGAAACCGTTGGGGGATTCCAAACCGATAAACTCATCTTT.

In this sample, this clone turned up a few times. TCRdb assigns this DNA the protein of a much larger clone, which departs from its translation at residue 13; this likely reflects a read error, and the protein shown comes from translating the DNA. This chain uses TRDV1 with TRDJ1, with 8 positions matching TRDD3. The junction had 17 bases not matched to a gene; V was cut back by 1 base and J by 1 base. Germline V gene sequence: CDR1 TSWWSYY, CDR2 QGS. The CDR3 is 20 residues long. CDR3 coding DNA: TGTGCTCTTGGGGAACCTCCGCGACTCCGACTGGGGGCCCTCACCGATAAACTCATCTTT. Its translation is CALGEPPRLRLGALTDKLIF.

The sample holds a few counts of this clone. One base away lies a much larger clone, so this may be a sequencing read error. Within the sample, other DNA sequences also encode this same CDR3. The CDR3 reads CALGEPSWPPWIGSGKLIF. The CDR3 DNA is TGTGCTCTTGGGGAACCATCCTGGCCCCCCTGGATAGGATCGGGTAAACTCATCTTC. V and J are TRDV1 and TRDJ1, with D maybe TRDD3 (5 bases). The germline gives CDR1 TSWWSYY, CDR2 QGS. This CDR3 region has 19 residues.

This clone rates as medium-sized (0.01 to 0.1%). The DNA for the CDR3 is TGTGCCTTTCCGTTGCCTGCGGGATCGGCCGATAAACTCATCTTT. Encoded protein: CAFPLPAGSADKLIF. The chain uses TRDV3 and TRDJ1, with D possibly TRDD3 on 5 matching bases. This CDR3 comprises 15 residues. Trimming stripped 2 bases from V and 3 bases from J, with 19 bases between. In germline, CDR1 is TVYSNPD, CDR2 GDNSRS (reference sequence).

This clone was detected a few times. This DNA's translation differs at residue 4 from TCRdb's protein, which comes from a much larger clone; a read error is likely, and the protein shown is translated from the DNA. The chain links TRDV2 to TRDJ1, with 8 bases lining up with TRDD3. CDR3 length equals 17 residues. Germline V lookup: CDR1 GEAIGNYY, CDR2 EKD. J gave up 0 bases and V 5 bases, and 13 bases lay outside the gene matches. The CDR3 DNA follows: TGTGCCTGTGGTACTACTGGGGGTTTTGGGTACACCGATAAACTCATCTTT. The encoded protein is CACGTTGGFGYTDKLIF.

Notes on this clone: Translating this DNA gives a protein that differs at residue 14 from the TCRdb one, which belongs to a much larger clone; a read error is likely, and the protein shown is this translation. CDR3 DNA sequence: TGTGCCTGTGACACCCGGCTGGGGGGTTACACCGATAAACCCATCTTT. Residues: CACDTRLGGYTDKPIF. The chain combines TRDV2 with TRDJ1; 7 bases match TRDD3. This CDR3 region has 16 residues. CDR1 is GEAIGNYY, CDR2 EKD, per germline.

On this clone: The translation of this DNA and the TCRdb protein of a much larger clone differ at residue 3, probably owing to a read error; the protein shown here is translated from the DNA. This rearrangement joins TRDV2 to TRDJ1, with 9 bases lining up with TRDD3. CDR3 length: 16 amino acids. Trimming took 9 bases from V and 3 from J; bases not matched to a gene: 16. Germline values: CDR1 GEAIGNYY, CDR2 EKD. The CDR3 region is CALIAGIRDGADKLIF. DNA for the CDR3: TGTGCCCTCATAGCGGGGATACGCGATGGAGCCGATAAACTCATCTTT.

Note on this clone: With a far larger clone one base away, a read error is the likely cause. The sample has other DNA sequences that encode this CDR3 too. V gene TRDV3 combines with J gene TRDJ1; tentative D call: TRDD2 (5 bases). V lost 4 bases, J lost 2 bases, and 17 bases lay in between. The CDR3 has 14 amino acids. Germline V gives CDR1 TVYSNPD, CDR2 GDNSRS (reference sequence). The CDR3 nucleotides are TGTGCCTCTAACTTCCCGACTTATACCGATAAACTCATCTTT. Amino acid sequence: CASNFPTYTDKLIF.

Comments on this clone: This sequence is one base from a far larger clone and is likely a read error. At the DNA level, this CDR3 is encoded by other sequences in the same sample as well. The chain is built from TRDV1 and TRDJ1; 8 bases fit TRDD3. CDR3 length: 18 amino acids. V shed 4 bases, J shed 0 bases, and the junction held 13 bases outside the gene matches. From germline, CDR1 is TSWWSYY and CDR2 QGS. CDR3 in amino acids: CALGGPTFWGTHTDKLIF. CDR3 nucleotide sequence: TGTGCTCTTGGGGGGCCTACGTTCTGGGGGACCCACACCGATAAACTCATCTTT.

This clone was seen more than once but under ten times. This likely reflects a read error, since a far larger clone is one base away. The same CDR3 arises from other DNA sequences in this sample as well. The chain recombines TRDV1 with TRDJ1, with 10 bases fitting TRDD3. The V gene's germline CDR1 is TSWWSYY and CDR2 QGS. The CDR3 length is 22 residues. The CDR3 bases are TGTGCTCTTGGGGAAGTCCAATCCTACCCAGTGGGGGATACAGGGTACACCGACAAACTCATCTTT. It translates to CALGEVQSYPVGDTGYTDKLIF.

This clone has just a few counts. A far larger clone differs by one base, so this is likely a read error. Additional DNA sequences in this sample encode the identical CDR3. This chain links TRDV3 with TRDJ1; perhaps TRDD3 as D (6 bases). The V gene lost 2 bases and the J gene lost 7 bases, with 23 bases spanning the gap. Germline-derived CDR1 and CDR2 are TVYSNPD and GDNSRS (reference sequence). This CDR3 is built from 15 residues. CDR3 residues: CAFVKRTGTGRKLIF. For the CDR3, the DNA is TGTGCCTTTGTCAAGAGAACGGGTACTGGGCGTAAACTCATCTTT.

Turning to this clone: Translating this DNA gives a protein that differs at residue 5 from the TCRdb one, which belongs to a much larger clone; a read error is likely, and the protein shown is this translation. The CDR3 nucleotides read TGTGCCTGTGACGCCGGGGTGGGGTACACCGATAAACTCATCTTT. It codes for CACDAGVGYTDKLIF. The rearrangement links TRDV2 to TRDJ1; weak D call: TRDD3 (5 bases). V gave up 3 bases and J gave up 0 bases, with 13 bases separating them. CDR3 length: 15 amino acids. CDR1 is GEAIGNYY, CDR2 EKD, per germline.

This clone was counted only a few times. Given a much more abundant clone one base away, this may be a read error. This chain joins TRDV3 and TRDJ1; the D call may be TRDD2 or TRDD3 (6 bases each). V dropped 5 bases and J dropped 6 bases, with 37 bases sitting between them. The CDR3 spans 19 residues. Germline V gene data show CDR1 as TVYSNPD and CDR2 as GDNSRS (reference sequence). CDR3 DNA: TGTGCCCTTCGACTTCCTCGATGGGGATCCTACCAAGGGACCAATAAACTCATCTTT. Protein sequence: CALRLPRWGSYQGTNKLIF.

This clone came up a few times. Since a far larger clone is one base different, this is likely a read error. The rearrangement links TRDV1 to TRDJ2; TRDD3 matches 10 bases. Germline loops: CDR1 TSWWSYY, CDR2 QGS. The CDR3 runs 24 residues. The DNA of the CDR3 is TGTGCTCTTGGTGGGATTCCAGGTCCGGGGGATACGCGCTGTGGTAGTGCTTTGACAGTACAACTCTTCTTT. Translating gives CALGGIPGPGDTRCGSALTVQLFF.

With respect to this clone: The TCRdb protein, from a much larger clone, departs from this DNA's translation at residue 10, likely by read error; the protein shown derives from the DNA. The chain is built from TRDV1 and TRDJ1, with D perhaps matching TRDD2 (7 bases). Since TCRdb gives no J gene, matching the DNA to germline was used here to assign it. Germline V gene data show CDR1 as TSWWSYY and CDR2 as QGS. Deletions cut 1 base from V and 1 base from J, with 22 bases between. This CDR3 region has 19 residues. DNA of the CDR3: TGTGCTCTTGGGGAACGTGGTTCCTACATGGGGGCCCCCACCGATAAACTCATCTTT. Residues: CALGERGSYMGAPTDKLIF.

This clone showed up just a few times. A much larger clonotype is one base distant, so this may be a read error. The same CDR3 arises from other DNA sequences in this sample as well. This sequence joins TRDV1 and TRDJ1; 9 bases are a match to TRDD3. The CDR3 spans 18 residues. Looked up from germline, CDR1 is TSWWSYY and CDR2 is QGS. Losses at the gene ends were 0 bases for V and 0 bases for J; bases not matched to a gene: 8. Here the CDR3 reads CALGELPHWGTYTDKLIF. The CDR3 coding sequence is TGTGCTCTTGGGGAACTGCCTCACTGGGGGACTTACACCGATAAACTCATCTTT.

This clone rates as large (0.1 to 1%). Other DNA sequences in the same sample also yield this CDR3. The CDR3 bases are TGTGCCTTCGATGGGGGGAGAACCGATAAACTCATCTTT. Its translation is CAFDGGRTDKLIF. The chain couples TRDV3 to TRDJ1, with D possibly TRDD3 on 6 matching bases. From germline, CDR1 is TVYSNPD and CDR2 GDNSRS (reference sequence). Trimming stripped 3 bases from V and 2 bases from J, with 13 bases between. The CDR3 has 13 residues.

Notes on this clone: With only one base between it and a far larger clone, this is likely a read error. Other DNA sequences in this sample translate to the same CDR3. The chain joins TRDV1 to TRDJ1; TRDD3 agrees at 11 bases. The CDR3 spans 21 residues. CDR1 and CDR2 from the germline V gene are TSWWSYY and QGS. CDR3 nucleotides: TGTGCTCTTGGGGAACCTCCCGCTCCGATGGGGGATACGCCTTACACTGATAAACTCATCTTT. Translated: CALGEPPAPMGDTPYTDKLIF.

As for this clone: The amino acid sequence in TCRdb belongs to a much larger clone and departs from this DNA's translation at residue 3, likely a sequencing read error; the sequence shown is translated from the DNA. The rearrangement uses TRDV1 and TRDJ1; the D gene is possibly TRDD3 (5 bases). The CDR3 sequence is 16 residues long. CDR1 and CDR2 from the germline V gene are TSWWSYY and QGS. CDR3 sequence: CAIGEFPLSGRTRLIF. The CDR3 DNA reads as TGTGCTATTGGGGAATTCCCCCTCTCAGGCAGAACTAGACTCATCTTT.

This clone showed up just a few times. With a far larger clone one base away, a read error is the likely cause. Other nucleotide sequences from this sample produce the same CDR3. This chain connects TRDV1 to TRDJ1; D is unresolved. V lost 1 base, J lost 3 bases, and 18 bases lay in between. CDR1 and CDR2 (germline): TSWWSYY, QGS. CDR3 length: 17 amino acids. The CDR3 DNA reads TGTGCTCTTGGGGAACCAAATTCTGTCACGGGCCCCGATAAACTCATCTTT. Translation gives CALGEPNSVTGPDKLIF.

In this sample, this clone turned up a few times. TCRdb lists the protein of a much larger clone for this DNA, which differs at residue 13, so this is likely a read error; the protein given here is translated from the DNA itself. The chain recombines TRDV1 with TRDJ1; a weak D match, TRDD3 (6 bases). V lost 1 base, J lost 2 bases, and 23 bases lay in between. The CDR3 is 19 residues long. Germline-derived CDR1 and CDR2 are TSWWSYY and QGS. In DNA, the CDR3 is TGTGCTCTTGGGGAACCCCCTGTTATATGGGGATCCGAGACCGATAAACTCATCTTT. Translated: CALGEPPVIWGSETDKLIF.

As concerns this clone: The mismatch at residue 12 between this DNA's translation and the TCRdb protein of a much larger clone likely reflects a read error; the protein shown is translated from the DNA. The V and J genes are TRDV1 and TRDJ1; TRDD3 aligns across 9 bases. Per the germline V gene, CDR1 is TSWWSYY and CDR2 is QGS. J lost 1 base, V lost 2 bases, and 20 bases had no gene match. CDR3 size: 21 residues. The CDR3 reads CALGEVPFYWGTSRSTDKLIF. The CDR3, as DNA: TGTGCTCTTGGGGAAGTCCCTTTTTACTGGGGGACTTCGCGATCCACCGATAAACTCATCTTT.

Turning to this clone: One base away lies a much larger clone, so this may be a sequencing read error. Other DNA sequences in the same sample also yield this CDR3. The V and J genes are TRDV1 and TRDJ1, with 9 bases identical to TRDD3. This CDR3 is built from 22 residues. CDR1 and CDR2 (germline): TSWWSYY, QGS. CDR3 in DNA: TGTGCCCTTGGGGTTGCCCATTTCCTGCTCATCTTTACTGGGGGAGACACCGATAAACTCATCTTT. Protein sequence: CALGVAHFLLIFTGGDTDKLIF.

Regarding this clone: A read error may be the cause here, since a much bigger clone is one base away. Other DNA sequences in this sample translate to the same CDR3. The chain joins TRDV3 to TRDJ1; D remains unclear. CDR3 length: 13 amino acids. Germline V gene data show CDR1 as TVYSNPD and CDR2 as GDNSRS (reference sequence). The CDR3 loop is CAFDPLYTDKLIF. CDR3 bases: TGCGCCTTTGACCCCTTATACACCGATAAACTCATCTTT.

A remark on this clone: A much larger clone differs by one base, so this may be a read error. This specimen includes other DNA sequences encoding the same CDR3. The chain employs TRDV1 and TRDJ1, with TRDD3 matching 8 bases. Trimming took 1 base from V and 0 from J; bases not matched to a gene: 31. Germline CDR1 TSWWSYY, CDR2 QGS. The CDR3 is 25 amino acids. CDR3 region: CALGEPLLFPRDVLGDQVYTDKLIF. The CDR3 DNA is TGTGCTCTTGGGGAACCGTTACTTTTTCCCCGCGATGTGCTGGGGGACCAAGTGTACACCGATAAACTCATCTTT.